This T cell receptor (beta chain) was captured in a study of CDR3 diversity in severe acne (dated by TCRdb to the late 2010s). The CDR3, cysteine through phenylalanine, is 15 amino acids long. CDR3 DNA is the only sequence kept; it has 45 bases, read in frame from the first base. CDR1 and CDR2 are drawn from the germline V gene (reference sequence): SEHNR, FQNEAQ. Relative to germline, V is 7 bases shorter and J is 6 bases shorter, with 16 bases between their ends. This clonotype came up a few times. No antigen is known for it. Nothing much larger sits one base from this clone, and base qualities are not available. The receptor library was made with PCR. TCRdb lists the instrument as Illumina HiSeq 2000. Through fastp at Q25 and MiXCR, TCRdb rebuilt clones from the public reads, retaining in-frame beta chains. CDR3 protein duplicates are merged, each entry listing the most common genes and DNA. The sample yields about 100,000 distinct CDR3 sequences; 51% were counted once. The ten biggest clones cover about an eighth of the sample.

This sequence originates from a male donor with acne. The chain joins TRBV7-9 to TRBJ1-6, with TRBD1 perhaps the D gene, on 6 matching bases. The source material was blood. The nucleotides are TGTGCCAGCATGCTAACCGGGACAATTAATTCACCCCTCCACTTT. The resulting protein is CASMLTGTINSPLHF.